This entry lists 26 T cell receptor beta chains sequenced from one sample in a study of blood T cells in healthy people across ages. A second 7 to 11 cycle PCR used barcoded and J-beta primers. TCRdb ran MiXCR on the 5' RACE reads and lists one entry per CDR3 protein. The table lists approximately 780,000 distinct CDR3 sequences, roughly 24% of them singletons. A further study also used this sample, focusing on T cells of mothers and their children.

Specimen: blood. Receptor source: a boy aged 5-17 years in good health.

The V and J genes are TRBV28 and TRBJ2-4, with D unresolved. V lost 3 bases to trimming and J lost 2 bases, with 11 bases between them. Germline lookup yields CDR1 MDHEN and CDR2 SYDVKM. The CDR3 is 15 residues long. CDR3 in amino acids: CASSFRALPKNIQYF. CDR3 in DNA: TGTGCCAGCAGTTTCCGGGCCTTACCCAAAAACATTCAGTACTTC.

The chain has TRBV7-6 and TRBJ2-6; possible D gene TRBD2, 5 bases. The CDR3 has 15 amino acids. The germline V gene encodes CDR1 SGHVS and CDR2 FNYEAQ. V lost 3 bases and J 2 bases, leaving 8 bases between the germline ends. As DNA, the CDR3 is TGTGCCAGCAGCTTTCCGGGGACTGGGGCCAACGTCCTGACTTTC. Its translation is CASSFPGTGANVLTF.

CDR3 DNA: TGTGCCAGCAGGGAGAGGAACACCGGGGAGCTGTTTTTT. This encodes CASRERNTGELFF. J is TRBJ2-2 and V is TRBV12-3 or TRBV12-4; D gene unclear. The V end was cut by 6 bases, the J end by 1 base, with 6 bases between. This CDR3 has 13 amino acids.

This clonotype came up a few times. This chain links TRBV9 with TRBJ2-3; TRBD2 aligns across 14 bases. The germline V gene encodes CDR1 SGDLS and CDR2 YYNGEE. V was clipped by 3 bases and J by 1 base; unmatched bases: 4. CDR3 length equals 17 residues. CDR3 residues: CASSAEGLAGGTDTQYF. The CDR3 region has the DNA TGTGCCAGCAGCGCCGAGGGACTAGCGGGGGGCACAGATACGCAGTATTTT.

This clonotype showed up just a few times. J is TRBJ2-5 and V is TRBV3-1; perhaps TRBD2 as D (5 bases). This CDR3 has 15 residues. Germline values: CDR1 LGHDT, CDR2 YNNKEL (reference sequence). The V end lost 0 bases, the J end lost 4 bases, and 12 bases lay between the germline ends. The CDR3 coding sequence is TGTGCCAGCAGCCAAGATATCCTAGCCCCAGAGACCCAGTACTTC. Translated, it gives CASSQDILAPETQYF.

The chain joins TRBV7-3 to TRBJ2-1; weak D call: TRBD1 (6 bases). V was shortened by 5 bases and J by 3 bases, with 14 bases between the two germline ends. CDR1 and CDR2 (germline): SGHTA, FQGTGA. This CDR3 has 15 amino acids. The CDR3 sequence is CASSLGAAVYNEQFF. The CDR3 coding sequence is TGTGCCAGCAGCCTGGGGGCAGCGGTCTACAATGAGCAGTTCTTC.

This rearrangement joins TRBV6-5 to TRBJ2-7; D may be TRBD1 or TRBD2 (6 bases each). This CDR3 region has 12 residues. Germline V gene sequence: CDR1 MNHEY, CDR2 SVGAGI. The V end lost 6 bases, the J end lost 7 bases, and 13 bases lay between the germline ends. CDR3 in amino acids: CASREQGGEQYF. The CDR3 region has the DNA TGTGCCAGCAGAGAACAGGGAGGAGAGCAGTACTTC.

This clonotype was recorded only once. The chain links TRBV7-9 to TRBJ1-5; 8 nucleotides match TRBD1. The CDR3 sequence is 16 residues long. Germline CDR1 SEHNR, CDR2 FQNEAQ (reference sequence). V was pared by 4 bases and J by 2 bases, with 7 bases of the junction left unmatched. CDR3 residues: CASSSGTGMGNQPQHF. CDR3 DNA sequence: TGTGCCAGCAGCTCGGGGACAGGCATGGGCAATCAGCCCCAGCATTTT.

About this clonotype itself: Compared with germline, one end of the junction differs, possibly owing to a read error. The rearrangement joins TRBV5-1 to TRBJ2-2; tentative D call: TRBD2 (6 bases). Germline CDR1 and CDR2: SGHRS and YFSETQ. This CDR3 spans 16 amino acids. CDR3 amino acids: CASSRSGTVNTGELSF. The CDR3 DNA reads TGCGCCAGCAGCCGCTCAGGGACTGTAAACACCGGGGAGCTGTCTTTT.

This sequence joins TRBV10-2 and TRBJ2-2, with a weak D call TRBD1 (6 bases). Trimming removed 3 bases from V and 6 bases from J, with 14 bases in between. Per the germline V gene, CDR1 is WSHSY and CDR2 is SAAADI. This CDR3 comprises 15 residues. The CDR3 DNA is TGCGCCAGCAGTGACCAGGGGTTTGGTCCCGGGGAGCTGTTTTTT. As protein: CASSDQGFGPGELFF.

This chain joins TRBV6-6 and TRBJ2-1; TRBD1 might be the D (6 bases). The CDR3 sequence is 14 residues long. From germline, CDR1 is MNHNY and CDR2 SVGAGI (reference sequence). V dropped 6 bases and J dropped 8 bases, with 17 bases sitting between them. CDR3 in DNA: TGTGCCAGCAGGGCAGGTGGGGGCAAAGATGAGCAGTTCTTC. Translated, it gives CASRAGGGKDEQFF.

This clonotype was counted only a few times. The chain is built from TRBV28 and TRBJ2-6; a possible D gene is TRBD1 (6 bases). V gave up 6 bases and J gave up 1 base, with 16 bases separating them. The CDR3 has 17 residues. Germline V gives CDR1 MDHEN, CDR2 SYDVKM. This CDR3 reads CASRETGISSGANVLTF. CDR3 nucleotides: TGTGCCAGCAGGGAAACAGGGATCTCGTCTGGGGCCAACGTCCTGACTTTC. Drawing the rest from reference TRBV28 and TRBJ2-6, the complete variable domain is DVKVTQSSRYLVKRTGEKVFLECVQDMDHENMFWYRQDPGLGLRLIYFSYDVKMKEKGDIPEGYSVSREKKERFSLILESASTNQTSMYLCASRETGISSGANVLTFGAGSRLTVL.

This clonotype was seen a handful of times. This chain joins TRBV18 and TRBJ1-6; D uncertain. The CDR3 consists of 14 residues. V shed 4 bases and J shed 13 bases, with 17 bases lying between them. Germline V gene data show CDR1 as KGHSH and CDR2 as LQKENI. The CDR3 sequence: CASSLPDRVMPLHF. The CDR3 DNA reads TGTGCCAGCTCACTCCCGGACCGGGTGATGCCCCTCCACTTT.

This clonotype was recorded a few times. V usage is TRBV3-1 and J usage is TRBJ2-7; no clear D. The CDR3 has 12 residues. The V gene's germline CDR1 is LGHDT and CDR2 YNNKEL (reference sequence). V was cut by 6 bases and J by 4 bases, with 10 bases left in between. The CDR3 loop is CASSQSVYEQYF. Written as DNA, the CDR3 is TGTGCCAGCAGTCAGTCAGTTTACGAGCAGTACTTC.

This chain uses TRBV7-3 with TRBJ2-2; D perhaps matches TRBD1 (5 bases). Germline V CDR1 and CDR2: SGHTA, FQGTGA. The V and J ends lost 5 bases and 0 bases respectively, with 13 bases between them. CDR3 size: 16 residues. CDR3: CASSRTPGANTGELFF. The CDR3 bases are TGTGCCAGCAGCCGGACACCCGGCGCGAACACCGGGGAGCTGTTTTTT.

The CDR3 reads CASGVSTNQPQHF. CDR3 coding DNA: TGCGCCAGCGGTGTTTCGACGAATCAGCCCCAGCATTTT. The rearrangement uses TRBV10-2 and TRBJ1-5; D remains unclear. Germline V gene data show CDR1 as WSHSY and CDR2 as SAAADI. V lost 8 bases and J lost 4, with 12 bases in between. This CDR3 is built from 13 residues.

The CDR3 protein is CSAEGDGDTEAFF. CDR3 sequence (DNA): TGCAGCGCCGAGGGGGATGGGGACACTGAAGCTTTCTTT. The chain uses TRBV29-1 and TRBJ1-1, with D possibly TRBD1 on 6 matching bases. Germline V CDR1 and CDR2: SQVTM, ANQGSEA. V was shortened by 7 bases and J by 3 bases, with 15 bases between the two germline ends. The CDR3 is 13 residues long.

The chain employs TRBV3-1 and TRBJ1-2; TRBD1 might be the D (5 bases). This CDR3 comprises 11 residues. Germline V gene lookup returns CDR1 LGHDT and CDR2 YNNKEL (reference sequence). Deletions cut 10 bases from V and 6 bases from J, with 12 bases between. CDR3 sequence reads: CATLGVNGYTF. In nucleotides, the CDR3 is TGTGCCACCCTAGGGGTAAATGGCTACACCTTC.

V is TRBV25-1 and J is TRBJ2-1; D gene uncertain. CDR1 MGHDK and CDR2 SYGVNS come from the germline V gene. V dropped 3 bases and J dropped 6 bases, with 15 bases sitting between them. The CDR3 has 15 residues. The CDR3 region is CASSDLKRQPNEQFF. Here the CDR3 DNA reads TGTGCCAGCAGTGACTTAAAGAGACAACCCAATGAGCAGTTCTTC.

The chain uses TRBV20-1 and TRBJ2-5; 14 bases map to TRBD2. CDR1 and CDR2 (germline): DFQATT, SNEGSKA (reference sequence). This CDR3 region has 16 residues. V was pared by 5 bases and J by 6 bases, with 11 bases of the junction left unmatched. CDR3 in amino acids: CSALRTSGGPFQTQYF. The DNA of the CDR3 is TGCAGTGCTCTGCGGACTAGCGGGGGGCCCTTCCAGACCCAGTACTTC.

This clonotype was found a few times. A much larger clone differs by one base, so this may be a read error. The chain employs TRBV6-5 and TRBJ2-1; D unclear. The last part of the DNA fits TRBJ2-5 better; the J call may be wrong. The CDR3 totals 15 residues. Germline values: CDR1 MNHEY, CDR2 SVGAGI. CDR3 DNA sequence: TGTGCCAGCAGTCACTCTGAGAAGGGCCAAGAGACCCAGTACTTC. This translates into CASSHSEKGQETQYF.

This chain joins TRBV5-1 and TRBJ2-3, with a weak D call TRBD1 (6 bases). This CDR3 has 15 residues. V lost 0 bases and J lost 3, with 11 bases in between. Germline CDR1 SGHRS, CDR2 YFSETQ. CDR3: CASSLDDRLTDTQYF. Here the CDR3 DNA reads TGCGCCAGCAGCTTGGACGACAGGCTAACAGATACGCAGTATTTT.

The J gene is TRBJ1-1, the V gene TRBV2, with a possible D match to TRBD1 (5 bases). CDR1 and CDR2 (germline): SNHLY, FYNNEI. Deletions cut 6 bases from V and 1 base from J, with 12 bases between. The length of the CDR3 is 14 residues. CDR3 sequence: CASRARGANTEAFF. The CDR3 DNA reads TGTGCCAGCAGAGCCCGAGGGGCGAACACTGAAGCTTTCTTT. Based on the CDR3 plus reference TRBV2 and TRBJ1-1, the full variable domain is EPEVTQTPSHQVTQMGQEVILRCVPISNHLYFYWYRQILGQKVEFLVSFYNNEISEKSEIFDDQFSVERPDGSNFTLKIRSTKLEDSAMYFCASRARGANTEAFFGQGTRLTVV.

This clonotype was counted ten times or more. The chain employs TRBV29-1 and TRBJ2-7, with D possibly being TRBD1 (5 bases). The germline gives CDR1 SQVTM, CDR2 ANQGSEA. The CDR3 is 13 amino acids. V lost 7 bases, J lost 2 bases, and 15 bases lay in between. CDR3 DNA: TGCAGCGCCGCGGACACGGTTCCCTACGAGCAGTACTTC. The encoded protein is CSAADTVPYEQYF.

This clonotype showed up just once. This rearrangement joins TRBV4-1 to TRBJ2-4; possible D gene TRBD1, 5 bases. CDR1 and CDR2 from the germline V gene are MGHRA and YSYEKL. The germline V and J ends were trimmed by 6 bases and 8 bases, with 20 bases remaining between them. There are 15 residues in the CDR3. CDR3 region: CASSSLKGVSDIQYF. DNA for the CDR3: TGCGCCAGCAGTTCCCTCAAAGGGGTTTCGGACATTCAGTACTTC.

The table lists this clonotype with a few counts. DNA of the CDR3: TGTGCCAGCAGTTACCCGGGACAGCTAGAGACCCAGTACTTC. Its translation: CASSYPGQLETQYF. The chain employs TRBV6-5 and TRBJ2-5; 7 positions agree with TRBD1. CDR3 length: 14 residues. Unmatched junction bases numbered 4, after V lost 2 bases and J lost 4 bases. Per germline, CDR1 MNHEY and CDR2 SVGAGI.